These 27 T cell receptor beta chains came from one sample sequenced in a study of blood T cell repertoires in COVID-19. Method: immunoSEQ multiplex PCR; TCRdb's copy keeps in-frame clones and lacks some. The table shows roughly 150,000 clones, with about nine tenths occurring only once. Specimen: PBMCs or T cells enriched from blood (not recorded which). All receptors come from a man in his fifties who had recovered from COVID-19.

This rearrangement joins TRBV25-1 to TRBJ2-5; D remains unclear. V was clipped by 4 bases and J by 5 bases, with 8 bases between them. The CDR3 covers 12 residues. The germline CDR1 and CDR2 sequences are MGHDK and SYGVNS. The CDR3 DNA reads TGTGCCAGCAGTGGACTTTGGGAGACCCAGTACTTC. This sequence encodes CASSGLWETQYF.

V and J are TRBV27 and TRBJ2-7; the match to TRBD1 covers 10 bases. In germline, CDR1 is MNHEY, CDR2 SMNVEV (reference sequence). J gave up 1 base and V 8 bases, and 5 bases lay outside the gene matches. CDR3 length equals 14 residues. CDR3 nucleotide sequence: TGTGCCAGCCGTTGGGGACAGGGGTCCTACGAGCAGTACTTC. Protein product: CASRWGQGSYEQYF.

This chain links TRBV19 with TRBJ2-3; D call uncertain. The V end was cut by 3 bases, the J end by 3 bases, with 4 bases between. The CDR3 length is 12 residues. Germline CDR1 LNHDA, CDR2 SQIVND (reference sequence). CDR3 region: CASSISTDTQYF. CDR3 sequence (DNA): TGTGCCAGTAGTATTTCAACAGATACGCAGTATTTT.

The CDR3 loop is CASSFGQGNGELFF. The CDR3, as DNA: TGTGCCAGCAGCTTCGGACAGGGGAACGGGGAGCTGTTTTTT. The gene calls are TRBV7-6 and TRBJ2-2, with 9 bases aligning to TRBD1. CDR1 is SGHVS and CDR2 is FNYEAQ in the germline V gene. The CDR3 is 14 amino acids. V lost 3 bases and J lost 7; bases outside the gene matches: 3.

CDR3 residues: CASSPRTVGTNEKLFF. The DNA for the CDR3 is TGTGCCAGCTCACCGAGAACGGTGGGCACTAATGAAAAACTGTTTTTT. The genes are TRBV18 and TRBJ1-4; D is unresolved. Germline CDR1 reads KGHSH; CDR2 reads LQKENI. CDR3 length equals 16 residues. V was cut by 3 bases and J by 2 bases, with 13 bases left in between.

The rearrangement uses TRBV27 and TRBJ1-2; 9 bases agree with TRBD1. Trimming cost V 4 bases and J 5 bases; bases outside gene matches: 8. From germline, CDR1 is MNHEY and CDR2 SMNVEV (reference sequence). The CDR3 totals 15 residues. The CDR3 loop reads CASSSPGQGDYGYTF. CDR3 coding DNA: TGTGCCAGCAGTTCGCCGGGACAGGGAGATTATGGCTACACCTTC.

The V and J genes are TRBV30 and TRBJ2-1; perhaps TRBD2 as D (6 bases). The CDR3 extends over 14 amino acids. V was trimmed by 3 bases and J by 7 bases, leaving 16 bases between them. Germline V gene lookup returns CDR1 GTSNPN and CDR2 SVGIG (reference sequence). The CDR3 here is CAWRGRDFRNEQFF. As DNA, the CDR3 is TGTGCCTGGAGGGGCCGGGACTTCAGGAATGAGCAGTTCTTC.

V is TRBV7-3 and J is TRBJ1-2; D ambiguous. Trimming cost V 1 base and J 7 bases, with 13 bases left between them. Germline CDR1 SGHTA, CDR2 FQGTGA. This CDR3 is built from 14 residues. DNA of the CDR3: TGTGCCAGCAGCTTAAATCAGGATAAGAGTGGCTACACCTTC. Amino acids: CASSLNQDKSGYTF. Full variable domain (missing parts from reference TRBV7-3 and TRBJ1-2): GAGVSQTPSNKVTEKGKYVELRCDPISGHTALYWYRQSLGQGPEFLIYFQGTGAADDSGLPNDRFFAVRPEGSVSTLKIQRTERGDSAVYLCASSLNQDKSGYTFGSGTRLTVV.

DNA of the CDR3: TGTGCCACCAGTTCGGGACTAAGTCCCCAGCCCCAGCATTTT. It specifies CATSSGLSPQPQHF. The rearrangement uses TRBV24-1 and TRBJ1-5; D is perhaps TRBD1 (5 bases). CDR1 KGHDR and CDR2 SFDVKD come from the germline V gene. V was cut by 6 bases and J by 7 bases, with 15 bases left in between. The CDR3 totals 14 residues.

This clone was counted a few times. The CDR3 DNA reads as TGTGCCAGCAGCTTCTGGGACAGGTTGAAGGCTGAAGCTTTCTTT. Amino acid sequence: CASSFWDRLKAEAFF. The chain carries TRBV11-2 and TRBJ1-1, with 8 positions matching TRBD1. CDR1 is SGHAT and CDR2 is FQNNGV in the germline V gene. Trimming took 3 bases from V and 6 from J; bases not matched to a gene: 9. The length of the CDR3 is 15 residues.

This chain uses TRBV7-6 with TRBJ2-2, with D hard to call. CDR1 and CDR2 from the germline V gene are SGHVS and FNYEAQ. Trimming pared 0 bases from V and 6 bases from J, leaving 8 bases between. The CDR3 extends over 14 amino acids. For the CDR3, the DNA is TGTGCCAGCAGCTTAGCGGTATCGGCCGGGGAGCTGTTTTTT. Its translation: CASSLAVSAGELFF.

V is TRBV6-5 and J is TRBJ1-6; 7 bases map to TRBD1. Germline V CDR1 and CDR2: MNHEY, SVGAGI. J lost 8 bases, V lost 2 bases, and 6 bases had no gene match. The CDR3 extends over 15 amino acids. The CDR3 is CASSYTGTAYSPLHF. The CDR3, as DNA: TGTGCCAGCAGTTACACCGGGACAGCTTATTCACCCCTCCACTTT.

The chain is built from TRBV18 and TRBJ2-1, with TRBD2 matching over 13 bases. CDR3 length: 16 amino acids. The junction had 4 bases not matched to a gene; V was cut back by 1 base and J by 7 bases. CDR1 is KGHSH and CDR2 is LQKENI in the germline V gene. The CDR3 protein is CASSPRTSGSGNEQFF. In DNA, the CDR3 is TGTGCCAGCTCACCACGGACTAGCGGGAGTGGGAATGAGCAGTTCTTC. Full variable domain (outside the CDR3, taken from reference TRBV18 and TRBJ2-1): NAGVMQNPRHLVRRRGQEARLRCSPMKGHSHVYWYRQLPEEGLKFMVYLQKENIIDESGMPKERFSAEFPKEGPSILRIQQVVRGDSAAYFCASSPRTSGSGNEQFFGPGTRLTVL.

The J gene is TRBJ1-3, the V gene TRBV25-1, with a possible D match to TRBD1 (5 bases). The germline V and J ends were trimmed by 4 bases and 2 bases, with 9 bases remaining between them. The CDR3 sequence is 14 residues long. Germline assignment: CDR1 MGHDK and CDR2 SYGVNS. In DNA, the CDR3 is TGTGCCAGCAGTGTGGCAGGGACTGGAAACACCATATATTTT. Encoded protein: CASSVAGTGNTIYF.

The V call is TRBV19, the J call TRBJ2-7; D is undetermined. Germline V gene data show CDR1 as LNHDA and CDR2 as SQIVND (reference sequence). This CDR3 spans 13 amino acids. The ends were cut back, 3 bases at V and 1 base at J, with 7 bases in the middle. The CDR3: CASSMTGSYEQYF. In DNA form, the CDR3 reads TGTGCCAGTAGTATGACGGGTTCCTACGAGCAGTACTTC.

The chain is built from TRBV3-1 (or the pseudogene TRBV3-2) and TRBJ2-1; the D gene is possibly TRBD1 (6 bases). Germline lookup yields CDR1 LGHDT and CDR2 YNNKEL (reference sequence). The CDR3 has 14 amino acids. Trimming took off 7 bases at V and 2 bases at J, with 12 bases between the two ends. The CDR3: CASTSRGAYNEQFF. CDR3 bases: TGTGCCAGCACGTCCAGGGGTGCCTACAATGAGCAGTTCTTC.

The CDR3 DNA reads as TGTGCCAGCAGGCCGGGACAGGGGGGGCAGACCCAGTACTTC. Translating it yields CASRPGQGGQTQYF. The chain joins TRBV2 to TRBJ2-5; TRBD1 matches at 11 bases. CDR3 size: 14 residues. Per germline, CDR1 SNHLY and CDR2 FYNNEI. J lost 6 bases, V lost 6 bases, and 6 bases had no gene match.

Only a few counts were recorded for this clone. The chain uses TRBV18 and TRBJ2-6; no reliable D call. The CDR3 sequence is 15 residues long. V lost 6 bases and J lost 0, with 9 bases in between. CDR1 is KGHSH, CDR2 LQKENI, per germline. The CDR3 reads CASSPSVSGANVLTF. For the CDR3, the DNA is TGTGCCAGCTCCCCGTCGGTCTCTGGGGCCAACGTCCTGACTTTC.

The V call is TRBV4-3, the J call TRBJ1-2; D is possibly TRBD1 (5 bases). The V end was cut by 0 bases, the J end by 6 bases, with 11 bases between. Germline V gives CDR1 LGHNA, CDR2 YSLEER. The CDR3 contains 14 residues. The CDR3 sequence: CASSQDMGTHGYTF. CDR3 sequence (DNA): TGCGCCAGCAGCCAAGATATGGGGACTCATGGCTACACCTTC.

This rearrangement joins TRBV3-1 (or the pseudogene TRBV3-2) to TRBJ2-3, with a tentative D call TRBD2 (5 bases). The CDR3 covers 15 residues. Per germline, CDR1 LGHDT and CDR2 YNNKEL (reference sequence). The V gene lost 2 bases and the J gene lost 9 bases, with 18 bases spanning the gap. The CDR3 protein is CASSQPKLGRFTQYF. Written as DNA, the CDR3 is TGTGCCAGCAGCCAACCAAAACTAGGACGGTTCACGCAGTATTTT.

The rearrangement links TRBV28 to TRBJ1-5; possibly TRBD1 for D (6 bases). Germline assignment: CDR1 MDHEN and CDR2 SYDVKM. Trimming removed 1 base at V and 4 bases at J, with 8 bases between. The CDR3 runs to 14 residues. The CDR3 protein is CASSLYRENQPQHF. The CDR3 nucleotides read TGTGCCAGCAGTTTATACAGGGAGAATCAGCCCCAGCATTTT. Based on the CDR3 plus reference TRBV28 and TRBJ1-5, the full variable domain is DVKVTQSSRYLVKRTGEKVFLECVQDMDHENMFWYRQDPGLGLRLIYFSYDVKMKEKGDIPEGYSVSREKKERFSLILESASTNQTSMYLCASSLYRENQPQHFGDGTRLSIL.

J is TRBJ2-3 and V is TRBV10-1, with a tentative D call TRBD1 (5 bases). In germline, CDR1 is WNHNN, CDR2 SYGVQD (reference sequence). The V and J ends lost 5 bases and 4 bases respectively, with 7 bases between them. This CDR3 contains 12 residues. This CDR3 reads CASSSGSDTQYF. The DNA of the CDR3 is TGCGCCAGCAGTTCAGGGTCAGATACGCAGTATTTT.

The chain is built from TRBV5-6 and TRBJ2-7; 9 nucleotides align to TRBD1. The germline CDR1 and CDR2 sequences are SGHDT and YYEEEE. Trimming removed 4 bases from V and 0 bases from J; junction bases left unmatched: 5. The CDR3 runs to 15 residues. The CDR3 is CASSLQGASSYEQYV. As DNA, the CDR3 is TGTGCCAGCAGCCTACAGGGGGCTTCCTCCTACGAGCAGTACGTC.

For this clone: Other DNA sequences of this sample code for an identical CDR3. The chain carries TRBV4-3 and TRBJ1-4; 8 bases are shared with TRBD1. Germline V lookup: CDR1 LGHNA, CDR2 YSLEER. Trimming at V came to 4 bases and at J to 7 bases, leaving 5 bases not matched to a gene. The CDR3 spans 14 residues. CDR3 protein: CASSRGQGSEKLFF. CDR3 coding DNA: TGCGCCAGCAGCCGTGGACAGGGAAGTGAAAAACTGTTTTTT.

CDR3: CASSLTQGESNQPQHF. The CDR3, as DNA: TGTGCCAGCAGCTTAACACAGGGGGAAAGCAATCAGCCCCAGCATTTT. The V call is TRBV7-6, the J call TRBJ1-5; TRBD1 matches at 8 bases. Germline values: CDR1 SGHVS, CDR2 FNYEAQ. V shed 2 bases and J 1 base; nucleotides not matched to a gene: 4. The CDR3 has 16 amino acids.

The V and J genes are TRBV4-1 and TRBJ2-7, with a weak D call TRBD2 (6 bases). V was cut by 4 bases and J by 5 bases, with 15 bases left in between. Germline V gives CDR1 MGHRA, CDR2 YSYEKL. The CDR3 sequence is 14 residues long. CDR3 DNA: TGCGCCAGCAGCCCGGGACTCTATTATGACGAGCAGTACTTC. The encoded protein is CASSPGLYYDEQYF.

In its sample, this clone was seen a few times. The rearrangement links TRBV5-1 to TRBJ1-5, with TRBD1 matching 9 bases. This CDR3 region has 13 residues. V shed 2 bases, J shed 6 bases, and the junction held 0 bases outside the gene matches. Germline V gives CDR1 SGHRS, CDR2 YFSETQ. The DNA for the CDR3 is TGCGCCAGCAGCTTACAGGGGGCTCAGCCCCAGCATTTT. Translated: CASSLQGAQPQHF.